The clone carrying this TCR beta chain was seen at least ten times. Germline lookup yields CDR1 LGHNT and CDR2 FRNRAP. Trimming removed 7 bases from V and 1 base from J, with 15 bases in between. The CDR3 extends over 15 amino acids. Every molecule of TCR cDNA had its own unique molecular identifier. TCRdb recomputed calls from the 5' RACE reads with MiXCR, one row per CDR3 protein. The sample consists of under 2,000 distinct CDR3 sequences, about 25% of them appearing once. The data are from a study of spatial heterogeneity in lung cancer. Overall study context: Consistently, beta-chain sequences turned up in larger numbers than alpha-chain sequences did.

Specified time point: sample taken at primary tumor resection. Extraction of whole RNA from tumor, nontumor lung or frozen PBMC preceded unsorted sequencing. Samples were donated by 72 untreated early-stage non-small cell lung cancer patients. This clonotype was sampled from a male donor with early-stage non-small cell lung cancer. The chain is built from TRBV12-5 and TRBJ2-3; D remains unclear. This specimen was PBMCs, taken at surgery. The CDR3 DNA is TGTGCTAGTGCCCCCGATCTGCCCGGCACAGATACGCAGTATTTT. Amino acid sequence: CASAPDLPGTDTQYF.